The sequence of this T cell receptor beta chain was determined in a study of CD8 T cells in ankylosing spondylitis. In germline, CDR1 is SGDLS, CDR2 YYNGEE. The CDR3 runs 11 residues. V lost 7 bases and J lost 4, with 7 bases in between. Concerning this clonotype: Its target is unknown.

Each CDR3 protein is one row after TCRdb ran MiXCR on the 5' RACE reads. The data contain over 450,000 distinct CDR3 sequences, 9.5% to 15% of them singletons. Points from the study as a whole: Seemingly characteristic of ankylosing spondylitis blood was a TCR beta motif consisting of 7 or 8 highly homologous variants.

The chain is built from TRBV9 and TRBJ2-3; D gene uncertain. The receptor comes from a male donor with ankylosing spondylitis. Sequenced material: blood, either unsorted or a sorted T cell fraction (not recorded which). The chain's CDR3 is CASPVADTQYF. The DNA for the CDR3 is TGTGCCAGCCCTGTTGCAGATACGCAGTATTTT. Full variable domain (rest looked up from reference TRBV9 and TRBJ2-3): DSGVTQTPKHLITATGQRVTLRCSPRSGDLSVYWYQQSLDQGLQFLIQYYNGEERAKGNILERFSAQQFPDLHSELNLSSLELGDSALYFCASPVADTQYFGPGTRLTVL.